This entry lists 27 T cell receptor beta chains sequenced from one sample in a study of T cells in Graves' hyperthyroidism and ophthalmopathy (dated by TCRdb to about 2019). Library prep was done by multiplex PCR. Sequencing used an Illumina HiSeq 2000. The TCR beta CDR3 regions were amplified from RNA transcripts. The first round of RT-PCR for the TCR CDR3 was performed with the HTBI primer set and the Qiagen OneStep RT-PCR kit. The public reads were reanalyzed by TCRdb: fastp trimming at Q25, MiXCR alignment, in-frame beta chains only. Every distinct CDR3 protein forms one entry, paired with its most common genes and DNA. For this sample the table gives around 340,000 distinct CDR3 sequences, of which about 20% were detected only once. Approximately 49% of the sample belongs to the ten largest clones. The sample comprised blood. Receptors were obtained from a woman in her fifties or sixties with Graves' hyperthyroidism.

The J gene is TRBJ2-7, the V gene TRBV2; D is possibly TRBD2 (5 bases). In germline, CDR1 is SNHLY, CDR2 FYNNEI. The CDR3 is 13 residues long. V was shortened by 2 bases and J by 3 bases, with 8 bases between the two germline ends. The CDR3: CASSEIRGYEQYF. In nucleotides, the CDR3 is TGTGCCAGCAGTGAAATTCGGGGCTACGAGCAGTACTTC.

V and J are TRBV5-6 and TRBJ2-3; 8 nucleotides match TRBD2. The V segment lost 0 bases and the J segment 4 bases; nucleotides outside the gene matches: 7. Germline assignment: CDR1 SGHDT and CDR2 YYEEEE. The CDR3 extends over 16 amino acids. CDR3 sequence: CASSLEAGGPSDTQYF. The CDR3 bases are TGTGCCAGCAGCTTGGAGGCGGGAGGCCCATCAGATACGCAGTATTTT.

A note on this clonotype: A much larger clone lies one base from this, so it may be a read error. The V and J genes are TRBV11-2 and TRBJ2-1; D remains ambiguous. The CDR3 totals 13 residues. In germline, CDR1 is SGHAT, CDR2 FQNNGV. V lost 7 bases and J lost 4, with 11 bases in between. The CDR3 DNA reads as TGTGCCAGCACCCAGAGTAATTACAATGAGCAGTTCTTC. As protein: CASTQSNYNEQFF.

The rearrangement uses TRBV7-9 and TRBJ2-7; 8 positions agree with TRBD1. CDR3 length equals 12 residues. The germline V gene encodes CDR1 SEHNR and CDR2 FQNEAQ (reference sequence). The junction had 3 bases not matched to a gene; V was cut back by 6 bases and J by 5 bases. CDR3 amino acids: CASRKTGDEQYF. The CDR3 DNA reads TGTGCCAGCAGAAAGACAGGGGACGAGCAGTACTTC. Filled out from reference TRBV7-9 and TRBJ2-7, the complete variable domain reads DTGVSQNPRHKITKRGQNVTFRCDPISEHNRLYWYRQTLGQGPEFLTYFQNEAQLEKSRLLSDRFSAERPKGSFSTLEIQRTEQGDSAMYLCASRKTGDEQYFGPGTRLTVT.

The chain links TRBV27 to TRBJ2-7; 9 nucleotides align to TRBD1. The V gene end was trimmed by 5 bases and the J gene end by 5 bases; junction bases not matched to a gene: 7. The CDR3 has 14 residues. The germline V gene encodes CDR1 MNHEY and CDR2 SMNVEV (reference sequence). The DNA for the CDR3 is TGTGCCAGCAGTATAGGGACAGGGCCCCACGAGCAGTACTTC. Protein: CASSIGTGPHEQYF.

With regard to this clonotype: Possible read error: a much larger clone is one base away. This chain joins TRBV11-2 and TRBJ2-1; D uncertain. From germline, CDR1 is SGHAT and CDR2 FQNNGV. V lost 0 bases and J lost 8, with 8 bases in between. The CDR3 length is 13 residues. CDR3 loop: CASSLEPVDEQFF. The CDR3 DNA is TGTGCCAGCAGCTTAGAACCCGTCGATGAGCAGTTCTTC.

The chain couples TRBV19 to TRBJ1-4; TRBD1 aligns across 8 bases. The CDR3 runs to 14 residues. Looked up from germline, CDR1 is LNHDA and CDR2 is SQIVND (reference sequence). The V gene end was trimmed by 6 bases and the J gene end by 5 bases; junction bases not matched to a gene: 5. Written as DNA, the CDR3 is TGTGCCAGTAGGGGTCGACAGGGGAATGAAAAACTGTTTTTT. It yields the protein CASRGRQGNEKLFF.

At least ten counts were recorded for this clonotype. The V gene is TRBV28, the J gene TRBJ1-2; D unresolved. CDR1 is MDHEN and CDR2 is SYDVKM in the germline V gene. The length of the CDR3 is 12 residues. V lost 6 bases to trimming and J lost 1 base, with 6 bases between them. The CDR3 spells CASSTYNYGYTF. Written as DNA, the CDR3 is TGTGCCAGCAGCACCTATAACTATGGCTACACCTTC.

The chain combines TRBV5-1 with TRBJ2-3, with a possible D match to TRBD2 (6 bases). CDR3 length equals 14 residues. V was trimmed by 2 bases and J by 5 bases, leaving 12 bases between them. Germline CDR1 reads SGHRS; CDR2 reads YFSETQ. CDR3 in amino acids: CASSFGGVIDTQYF. In DNA form, the CDR3 reads TGCGCCAGCAGCTTCGGGGGTGTGATAGATACGCAGTATTTT.

J is TRBJ2-4 and V is TRBV20-1, with 12 nucleotides matching TRBD2. CDR1 is DFQATT, CDR2 SNEGSKA, per germline (reference sequence). This CDR3 is 16 amino acids long. The V and J ends lost 0 bases and 5 bases, in that order; junction bases with no gene match: 5. The DNA for the CDR3 is TGCAGTGCTAGAGAACTAGCGGGAGGAAATCAAAACATTCAGTACTTC. Amino acids: CSARELAGGNQNIQYF.

The rearrangement uses TRBV12-3 or TRBV12-4 and TRBJ2-7, with 7 bases that match TRBD2. Trimming took 5 bases from V and 3 from J; bases not matched to a gene: 4. The CDR3 is made up of 13 amino acids. CDR3 loop: CASSPGLGYEQYF. Written as DNA, the CDR3 is TGTGCCAGCAGTCCTGGACTAGGCTACGAGCAGTACTTC.

The V gene is TRBV6-5, the J gene TRBJ1-2, with TRBD1 identical over 11 bases. Looked up from germline, CDR1 is MNHEY and CDR2 is SVGAGI. The V and J ends lost 2 bases and 6 bases, in that order; junction bases with no gene match: 8. This CDR3 is 16 amino acids long. CDR3 bases: TGTGCCAGCAGTTACAATTCTGGGACAGGGGGTCATGGCTACACCTTC. Its protein is CASSYNSGTGGHGYTF.

This clonotype was observed once. V usage is TRBV7-9 and J usage is TRBJ2-2, with D possibly being TRBD1 (5 bases). The CDR3 has 15 residues. CDR1 and CDR2 from the germline V gene are SEHNR and FQNEAQ (reference sequence). V lost 6 bases and J 0 bases, leaving 11 bases between the germline ends. The CDR3: CASSSQGANTGELFF. DNA of the CDR3: TGTGCCAGCAGTTCTCAGGGCGCGAACACCGGGGAGCTGTTTTTT.

The sample holds a few counts of this clonotype. V and J are TRBV6-5 and TRBJ2-1; 9 bases map to TRBD2. The CDR3 runs to 14 residues. The trim removed 2 bases at V and 13 bases at J, leaving 9 bases unmatched. Germline V gene lookup returns CDR1 MNHEY and CDR2 SVGAGI. The DNA of the CDR3 is TGTGCCAGCAGTTACATTCGGCTAGCGGGAAAACAGTTCTTC. Protein sequence: CASSYIRLAGKQFF.

The chain uses TRBV10-2 and TRBJ1-1; D unresolved. Trimming took off 10 bases at V and 1 base at J, with 13 bases between the two ends. The CDR3 runs to 13 residues. Germline CDR1 is WSHSY and CDR2 is SAAADI. The CDR3 DNA reads as TGCGCCACCGGCGTGTCAGAGAACACTGAAGCTTTCTTT. Its protein is CATGVSENTEAFF.

J is TRBJ1-1 and V is TRBV30; a possible D gene is TRBD1 (5 bases). Germline CDR1 GTSNPN, CDR2 SVGIG (reference sequence). This CDR3 has 14 residues. Trimming removed 3 bases at V and 5 bases at J, with 16 bases between. The CDR3 nucleotides are TGTGCCTGGAGGACCGGGGGGGTTGGGACTGAAGCTTTCTTT. Protein product: CAWRTGGVGTEAFF.

The V call is TRBV5-1, the J call TRBJ1-2, with D tentatively TRBD1 (6 bases). V lost 0 bases and J lost 7, with 13 bases in between. CDR3 size: 14 residues. Germline V gene lookup returns CDR1 SGHRS and CDR2 YFSETQ. The CDR3 loop is CASSLGQGISGYTF. CDR3 coding DNA: TGCGCCAGCAGCTTGGGGCAGGGGATAAGTGGCTACACCTTC.

This clonotype was seen repeatedly, ten times or more. The V call is TRBV7-3, the J call TRBJ2-1, with D tentatively TRBD2 (5 bases). In germline, CDR1 is SGHTA, CDR2 FQGTGA. This CDR3 has 14 residues. Trimming shortened V by 1 base and J by 9 bases, and 13 bases separated the two germline ends. The chain's CDR3 is CASSLKGLGSEQFF. Here the CDR3 DNA reads TGTGCCAGCAGCTTAAAAGGACTGGGAAGTGAGCAGTTCTTC. The variable domain in full, with the rest retrieved from reference TRBV7-3 and TRBJ2-1, is GAGVSQTPSNKVTEKGKYVELRCDPISGHTALYWYRQSLGQGPEFLIYFQGTGAADDSGLPNDRFFAVRPEGSVSTLKIQRTERGDSAVYLCASSLKGLGSEQFFGPGTRLTVL.

V is TRBV6-1 and J is TRBJ2-1; D not resolved. CDR1 is MNHNS, CDR2 SASEGT, per germline. The CDR3 consists of 15 residues. V was pared by 7 bases and J by 4 bases, with 17 bases between. CDR3 DNA sequence: TGTGCCAGCATTTATAGCCTCGCAGCTTACAATGAGCAGTTCTTC. Amino acids: CASIYSLAAYNEQFF.

This clonotype has a handful of counts. The V and J genes are TRBV5-6 and TRBJ2-5; no reliable D call. The CDR3 covers 13 residues. Looked up from germline, CDR1 is SGHDT and CDR2 is YYEEEE. The V and J ends lost 3 bases and 2 bases respectively, with 8 bases between them. CDR3 in DNA: TGTGCCAGCAGCTCAGTACTTCAAGAGACCCAGTACTTC. This translates into CASSSVLQETQYF.

The chain has TRBV29-1 and TRBJ2-2; 13 bases line up with TRBD2. The germline CDR1 and CDR2 sequences are SQVTM and ANQGSEA. The CDR3 extends over 17 amino acids. J lost 4 bases, V lost 7 bases, and 12 bases had no gene match. The CDR3: CSAQGGLAGEVTGELFF. In DNA form, the CDR3 reads TGCAGCGCCCAGGGCGGACTAGCGGGAGAGGTCACCGGGGAGCTGTTTTTT.

With regard to this clonotype: This could be a read error, since a much larger clone is one nucleotide away. The chain employs TRBV12-3 or TRBV12-4 and TRBJ1-6; D gene unclear. Trimming cost V 4 bases and J 5 bases, with 12 bases left between them. CDR3 length: 15 residues. The CDR3 spells CASSSQSGNNSPLHF. The CDR3, as DNA: TGTGCCAGCAGTTCTCAGAGTGGGAATAATTCACCCCTCCACTTT.

The rearrangement joins TRBV20-1 to TRBJ1-2; 12 nucleotides agree with TRBD1. The CDR3 has 16 amino acids. Germline CDR1 reads DFQATT; CDR2 reads SNEGSKA (reference sequence). Trimming cost V 3 bases and J 8 bases; bases outside gene matches: 13. The CDR3 nucleotides read TGCAGTGCTAGCCCGGGACAGGGGGCGCGAATTTTCGGCTACACCTTC. It specifies CSASPGQGARIFGYTF.

This clonotype has just a few counts. One end of the junction is discordant with germline, which a read error may explain. The chain is built from TRBV3-1 and TRBJ2-1; TRBD1 is a possible D gene (6 bases). Per the germline V gene, CDR1 is LGHDT and CDR2 is YNNKEL (reference sequence). There are 13 residues in the CDR3. CDR3 nucleotides: TGTGCCAACAGCCAAGGACAGTACAATGAGCAGTTCTTC. It codes for CANSQGQYNEQFF.

The V gene is TRBV11-3, the J gene TRBJ1-3; D possibly corresponds to TRBD1 (5 bases). The CDR3 length is 17 residues. In germline, CDR1 is SGHNT, CDR2 YENEEA. Trimming pared 5 bases from V and 2 bases from J, leaving 19 bases between. The chain's CDR3 is CASSTPEGREPGNTIYF. CDR3 bases: TGTGCCAGCAGCACTCCCGAAGGCAGGGAACCTGGAAACACCATATATTTT. The whole variable domain, remainder taken from reference TRBV11-3 and TRBJ1-3, is EAGVVQSPRYKIIEKKQPVAFWCNPISGHNTLYWYLQNLGQGPELLIRYENEEAVDDSQLPKDRFSAERLKGVDSTLKIQPAELGDSAVYLCASSTPEGREPGNTIYFGEGSWLTVV.

The chain joins TRBV19 to TRBJ2-7; D gene uncertain. The CDR3 totals 12 residues. Trimming left V 5 bases short and J 7 bases short, with 12 bases between. The germline V gene encodes CDR1 LNHDA and CDR2 SQIVND (reference sequence). Written as DNA, the CDR3 is TGTGCCAGTAGTGAAAACGGTCTGGAGCAGTACTTC. It yields the protein CASSENGLEQYF.

This clonotype was seen more than once but under ten times. The chain employs TRBV19 and TRBJ1-1; D is possibly TRBD1 (6 bases). Germline V gene lookup returns CDR1 LNHDA and CDR2 SQIVND (reference sequence). The length of the CDR3 is 15 residues. V gave up 5 bases and J gave up 2 bases, with 15 bases separating them. CDR3 residues: CASSSQPGTNTEAFF. CDR3 nucleotides: TGTGCCAGTAGTTCACAACCCGGGACAAACACTGAAGCTTTCTTT.